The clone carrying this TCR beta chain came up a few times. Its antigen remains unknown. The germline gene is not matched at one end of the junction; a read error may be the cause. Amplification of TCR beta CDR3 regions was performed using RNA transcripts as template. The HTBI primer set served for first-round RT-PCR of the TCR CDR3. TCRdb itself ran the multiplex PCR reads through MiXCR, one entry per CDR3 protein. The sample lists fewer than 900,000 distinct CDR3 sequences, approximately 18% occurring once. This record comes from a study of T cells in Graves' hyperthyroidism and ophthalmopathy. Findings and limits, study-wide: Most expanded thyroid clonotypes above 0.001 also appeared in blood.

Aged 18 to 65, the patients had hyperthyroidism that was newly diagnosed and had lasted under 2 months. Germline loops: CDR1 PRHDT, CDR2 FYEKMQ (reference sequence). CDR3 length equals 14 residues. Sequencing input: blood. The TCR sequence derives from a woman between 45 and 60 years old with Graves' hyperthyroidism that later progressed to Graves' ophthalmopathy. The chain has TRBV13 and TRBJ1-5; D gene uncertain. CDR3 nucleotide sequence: TGCGCCAGCAGTGATGGCGAACGCAATCAGCCCCAGCATTTT. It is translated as CASSDGERNQPQHF.